The 9 T cell receptor beta chains listed next were all sequenced from one sample in a study of T cell responses to AZD1222 COVID-19 vaccine. The protocol was immunoSEQ multiplex PCR, while the TCRdb copy is restricted to in-frame clones and leaves out a portion. The profile shows about 150,000 clones, around 90% of them singletons. This material consisted of peripheral blood, taken 28 days after the second AZD1222 dose. These receptors originate from an adult who received the AZD1222 COVID-19 vaccine.

V gene TRBV12-3 or TRBV12-4 combines with J gene TRBJ1-2; D may be TRBD1 (6 bases). V dropped 5 bases and J dropped 4 bases, with 8 bases sitting between them. The CDR3 extends over 12 amino acids. CDR3 coding DNA: TGTGCCAGCAGTCCGGGGGCCTATGGCTACACCTTC. It translates to CASSPGAYGYTF.

The chain recombines TRBV19 with TRBJ1-1; 8 bases map to TRBD1. Germline V gives CDR1 LNHDA, CDR2 SQIVND (reference sequence). V shed 3 bases and J 4 bases; nucleotides not matched to a gene: 4. CDR3 length: 14 amino acids. CDR3 bases: TGTGCCAGTAGTATTTTTGACAGGGGCACTGAAGCTTTCTTT. It specifies CASSIFDRGTEAFF.

V gene TRBV27 combines with J gene TRBJ2-1, with 9 nucleotides matching TRBD2. Germline V gene sequence: CDR1 MNHEY, CDR2 SMNVEV (reference sequence). This CDR3 is built from 16 residues. V was pared by 7 bases and J by 7 bases, with 14 bases of the junction left unmatched. The CDR3 sequence is CASIPIAGALRNEQFF. The CDR3 region has the DNA TGTGCCAGCATTCCCATAGCGGGAGCCCTCCGTAATGAGCAGTTCTTC.

This chain uses TRBV5-8 with TRBJ1-4; no definite D call. Trimming shortened V by 4 bases and J by 4 bases, and 14 bases separated the two germline ends. CDR3 length equals 15 residues. Germline CDR1 SGHTS, CDR2 YDEGEE. In nucleotides, the CDR3 is TGTGCCAGCAGCCCGCGGACGGCTAATAATGAAAAACTGTTTTTT. Translating it yields CASSPRTANNEKLFF.

This chain uses TRBV28 with TRBJ1-4; the match to TRBD1 covers 7 bases. The CDR3 spans 14 residues. Looked up from germline, CDR1 is MDHEN and CDR2 is SYDVKM. The J segment lost 8 bases and the V segment lost 7 bases, leaving 10 bases of the junction unmatched. The CDR3 nucleotides are TGTGCCAGCAACTTACAGGGGAGACGGGAAAAACTGTTTTTT. Translating gives CASNLQGRREKLFF. The full variable domain, its missing parts supplied by reference TRBV28 and TRBJ1-4, is DVKVTQSSRYLVKRTGEKVFLECVQDMDHENMFWYRQDPGLGLRLIYFSYDVKMKEKGDIPEGYSVSREKKERFSLILESASTNQTSMYLCASNLQGRREKLFFGSGTQLSVL.

There are a few counts of this clone. J is TRBJ1-2 and V is TRBV7-9, with 7 bases lining up with TRBD1. CDR1 and CDR2 from the germline V gene are SEHNR and FQNEAQ (reference sequence). The CDR3 contains 16 residues. After removal of 1 base from V and 4 bases from J, the junction contained 9 bases not matched to a gene. CDR3 sequence: CASSLVEGAPSYGYTF. CDR3 coding DNA: TGTGCCAGCAGCTTAGTAGAGGGGGCGCCGAGCTATGGCTACACCTTC.

The sample holds a few counts of this clone. V gene TRBV27 combines with J gene TRBJ1-2; 8 nucleotides match TRBD1. The trim removed 3 bases at V and 6 bases at J, leaving 6 bases unmatched. The CDR3 totals 14 residues. Germline CDR1 is MNHEY and CDR2 is SMNVEV (reference sequence). For the CDR3, the DNA is TGTGCCAGCAGTTTCATCGGACAGGGAAATGGCTACACCTTC. This gives the protein CASSFIGQGNGYTF.

The CDR3 DNA follows: TGTGCCAGCAGTCTATACAGACAAGGAGAAGCTTTCTTT. Protein product: CASSLYRQGEAFF. V is TRBV27 and J is TRBJ1-1; D gene ambiguous. Trimming removed 5 bases from V and 8 bases from J, with 15 bases in between. Germline V gene lookup returns CDR1 MNHEY and CDR2 SMNVEV (reference sequence). CDR3 size: 13 residues.

The chain employs TRBV30 and TRBJ2-2, with no clear D. The CDR3 runs to 12 residues. V lost 0 bases and J lost 4, with 3 bases in between. Germline CDR1 and CDR2: GTSNPN and SVGIG (reference sequence). Written as DNA, the CDR3 is TGTGCCTGGAGTGTATTCACCGGGGAGCTGTTTTTT. This codes for CAWSVFTGELFF.